The sequence of this T cell receptor beta chain was determined in a study of OX40 agonist ivuxolimab in advanced cancers. Study overall: Aged roughly 23 to 80 with a mean of roughly 63 years, they were almost 85% male.

The CDR3 has 17 amino acids. The germline V gene encodes CDR1 SEHNR and CDR2 FQNEAQ (reference sequence). V gave up 0 bases and J gave up 4 bases, with 17 bases separating them. Assay: immunoSEQ multiplex PCR; the TCRdb copy retains only in-frame clones and omits some. The table has tens of thousands of clones, just over 85% seen once. The J gene is TRBJ2-3, the V gene TRBV7-9; D might be TRBD2 (6 bases). This clonotype was sampled from an adult with an advanced solid tumor such as melanoma, head and neck, liver or kidney cancer. The sequencing here drew on CD4+ or CD8+ T cells sorted from blood, taken in a trial of the OX40 agonist ivuxolimab. The CDR3 region has the DNA TGTGCCAGCAGCTTAGCGCTTGTCGGGAGTGGCGCAGATACGCAGTATTTT. It is translated as CASSLALVGSGADTQYF.